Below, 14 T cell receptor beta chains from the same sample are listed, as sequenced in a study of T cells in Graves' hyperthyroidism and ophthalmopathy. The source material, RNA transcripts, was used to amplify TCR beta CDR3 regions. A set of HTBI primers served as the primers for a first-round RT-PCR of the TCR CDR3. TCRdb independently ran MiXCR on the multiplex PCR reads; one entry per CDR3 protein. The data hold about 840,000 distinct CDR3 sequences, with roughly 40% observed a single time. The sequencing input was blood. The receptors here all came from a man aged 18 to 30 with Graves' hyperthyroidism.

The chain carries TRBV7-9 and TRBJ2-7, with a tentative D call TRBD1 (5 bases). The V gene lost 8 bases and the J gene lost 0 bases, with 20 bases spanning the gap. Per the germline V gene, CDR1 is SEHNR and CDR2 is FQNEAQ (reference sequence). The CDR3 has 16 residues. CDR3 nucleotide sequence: TGTGCCAGCGGCGTAGAGGCCCAGGGCCCCTCCTACGAGCAGTACTTC. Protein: CASGVEAQGPSYEQYF.

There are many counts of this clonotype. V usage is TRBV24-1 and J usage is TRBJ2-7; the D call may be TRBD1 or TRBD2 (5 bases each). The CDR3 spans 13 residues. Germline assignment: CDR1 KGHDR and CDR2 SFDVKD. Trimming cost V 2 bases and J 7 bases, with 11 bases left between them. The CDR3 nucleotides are TGTGCCACCAGTGATTCCAGGGAGCGTGAGCAGTACTTC. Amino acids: CATSDSREREQYF.

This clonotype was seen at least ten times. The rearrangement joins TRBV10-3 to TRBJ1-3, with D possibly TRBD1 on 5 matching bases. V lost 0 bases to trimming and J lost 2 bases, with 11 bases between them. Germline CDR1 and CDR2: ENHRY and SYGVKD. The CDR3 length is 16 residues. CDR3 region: CAISESRGGTGNTIYF. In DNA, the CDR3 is TGTGCCATCAGTGAGTCGCGCGGGGGGACTGGAAACACCATATATTTT.

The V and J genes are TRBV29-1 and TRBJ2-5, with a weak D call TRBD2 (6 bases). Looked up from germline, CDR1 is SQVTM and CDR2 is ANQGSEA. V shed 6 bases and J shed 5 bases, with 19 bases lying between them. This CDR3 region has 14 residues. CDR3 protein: CSVTRDANWETQYF. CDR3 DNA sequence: TGCAGCGTCACGCGGGACGCAAATTGGGAGACCCAGTACTTC.

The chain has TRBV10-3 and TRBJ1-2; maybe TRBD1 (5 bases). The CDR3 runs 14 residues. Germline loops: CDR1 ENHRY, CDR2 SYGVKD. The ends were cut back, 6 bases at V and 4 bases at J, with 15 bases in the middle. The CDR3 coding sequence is TGTGCCATCAGGAACGCGACAGTCCCCTATGGCTACACCTTC. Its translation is CAIRNATVPYGYTF.

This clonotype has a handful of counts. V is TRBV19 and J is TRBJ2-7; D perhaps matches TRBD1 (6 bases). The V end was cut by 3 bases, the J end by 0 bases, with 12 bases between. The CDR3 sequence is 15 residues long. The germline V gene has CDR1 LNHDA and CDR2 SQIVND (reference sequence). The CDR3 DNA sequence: TGTGCCAGTAGTATCCCCAGGGGAAGCTCCTACGAGCAGTACTTC. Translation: CASSIPRGSSYEQYF.

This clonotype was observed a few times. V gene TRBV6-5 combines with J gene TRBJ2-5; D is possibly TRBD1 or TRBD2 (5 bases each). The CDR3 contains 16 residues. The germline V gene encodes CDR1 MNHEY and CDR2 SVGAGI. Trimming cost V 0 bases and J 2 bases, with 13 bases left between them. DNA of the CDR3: TGTGCCAGCAGTTACTCCACTTGGGGGAATCAAGAGACCCAGTACTTC. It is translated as CASSYSTWGNQETQYF.

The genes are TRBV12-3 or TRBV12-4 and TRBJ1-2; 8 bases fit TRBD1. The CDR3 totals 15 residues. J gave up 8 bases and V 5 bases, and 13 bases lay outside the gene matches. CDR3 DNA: TGTGCCAGCAGTCCTTCAAAGGGACAGGCTTCCGGCTACACCTTC. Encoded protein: CASSPSKGQASGYTF.

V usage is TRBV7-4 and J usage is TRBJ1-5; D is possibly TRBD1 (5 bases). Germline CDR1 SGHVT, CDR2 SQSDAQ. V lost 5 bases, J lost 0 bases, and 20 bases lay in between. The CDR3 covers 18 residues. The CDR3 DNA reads TGTGCCAGCAGCCTCGGGACGGCGCGAAGTTATAGCAATCAGCCCCAGCATTTT. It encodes CASSLGTARSYSNQPQHF. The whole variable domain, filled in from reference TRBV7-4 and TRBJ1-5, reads GAGVSQSPRYKVAKRGRDVALRCDSISGHVTLYWYRQTLGQGSEVLTYSQSDAQRDKSGRPSGRFSAERPERSVSTLKIQRTEQGDSAVYLCASSLGTARSYSNQPQHFGDGTRLSIL.

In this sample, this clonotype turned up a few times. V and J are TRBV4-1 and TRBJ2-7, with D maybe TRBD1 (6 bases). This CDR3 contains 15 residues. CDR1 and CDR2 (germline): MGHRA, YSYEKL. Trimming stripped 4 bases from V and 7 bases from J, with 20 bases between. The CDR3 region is CASSLYDRGGYEQYF. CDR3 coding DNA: TGCGCCAGCAGCCTCTACGACCGTGGGGGCTATGAGCAGTACTTC.

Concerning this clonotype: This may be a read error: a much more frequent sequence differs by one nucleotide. The DNA for the CDR3 is TGTGCCAGTGGGACATTCGCTGAAGCTTTCTTT. It codes for CASGTFAEAFF. The rearrangement links TRBV19 to TRBJ1-1, with D possibly TRBD1 on 6 matching bases. This CDR3 contains 11 residues. Germline lookup yields CDR1 LNHDA and CDR2 SQIVND (reference sequence). Deletions cut 8 bases from V and 6 bases from J, with 10 bases between. Supplemented by reference TRBV19 and TRBJ1-1, the full variable domain reads DGGITQSPKYLFRKEGQNVTLSCEQNLNHDAMYWYRQDPGQGLRLIYYSQIVNDFQKGDIAEGYSVSREKKESFPLTVTSAQKNPTAFYLCASGTFAEAFFGQGTRLTVV.

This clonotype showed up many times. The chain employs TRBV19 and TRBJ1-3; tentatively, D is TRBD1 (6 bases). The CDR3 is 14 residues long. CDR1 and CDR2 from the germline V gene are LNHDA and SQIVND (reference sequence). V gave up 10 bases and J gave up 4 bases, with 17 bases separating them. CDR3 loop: CATYPGGAGNTIYF. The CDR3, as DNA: TGTGCCACCTACCCTGGGGGCGCGGGAAACACCATATATTTT.

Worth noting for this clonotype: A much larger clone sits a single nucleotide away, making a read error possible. The CDR3 here is CAISGHSPLHF. The CDR3 nucleotides are TGCGCCATCAGCGGACATTCACCCCTCCACTTT. This rearrangement joins TRBV5-1 to TRBJ1-6, with D unclear. The CDR3 loop spans 11 amino acids. Germline loops: CDR1 SGHRS, CDR2 YFSETQ.

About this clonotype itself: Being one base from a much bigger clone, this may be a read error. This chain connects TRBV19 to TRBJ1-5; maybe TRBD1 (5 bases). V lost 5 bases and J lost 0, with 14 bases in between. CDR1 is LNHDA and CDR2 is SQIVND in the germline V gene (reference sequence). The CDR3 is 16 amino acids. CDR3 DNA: TGTGCCAGTAGTTCGACAGAGAGATATAGCAATCAGCCCCAGCATTTT. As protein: CASSSTERYSNQPQHF.